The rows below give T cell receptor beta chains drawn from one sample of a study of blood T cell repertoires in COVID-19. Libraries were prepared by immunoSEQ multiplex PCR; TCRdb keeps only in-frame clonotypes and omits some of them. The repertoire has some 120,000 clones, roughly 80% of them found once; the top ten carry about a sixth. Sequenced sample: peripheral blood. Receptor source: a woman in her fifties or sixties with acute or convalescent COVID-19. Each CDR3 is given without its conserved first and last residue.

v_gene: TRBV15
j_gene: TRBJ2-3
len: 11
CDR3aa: ATSYGGGDTQY

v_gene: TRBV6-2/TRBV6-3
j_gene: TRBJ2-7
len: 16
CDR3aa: ASTPSRLTSGGAYEQY

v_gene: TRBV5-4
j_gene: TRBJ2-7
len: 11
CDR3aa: ASSPGGVYEQY

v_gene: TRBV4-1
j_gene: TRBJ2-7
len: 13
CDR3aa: ASSQPGTGGYEQY

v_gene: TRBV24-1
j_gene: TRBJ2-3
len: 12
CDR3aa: ATSGDRSLDTQY

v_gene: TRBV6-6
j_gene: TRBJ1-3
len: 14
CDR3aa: ASRKRDITSGNTIY

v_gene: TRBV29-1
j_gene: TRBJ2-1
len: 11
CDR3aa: SVGEGLVSEQF

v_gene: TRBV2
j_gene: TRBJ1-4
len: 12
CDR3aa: ASRRTDQNEKLF

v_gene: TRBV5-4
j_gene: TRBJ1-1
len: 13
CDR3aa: ASGSPTGDFLQAF

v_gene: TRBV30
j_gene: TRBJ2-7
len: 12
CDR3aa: AWSVLALQTKQY

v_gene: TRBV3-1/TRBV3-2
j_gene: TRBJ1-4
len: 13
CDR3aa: ASSSQHRGGEKLF

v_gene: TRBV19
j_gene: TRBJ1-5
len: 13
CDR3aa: ASHPGTRWGQPQH

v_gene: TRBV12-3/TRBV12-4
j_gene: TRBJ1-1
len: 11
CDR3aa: ASSDEKNTEAF

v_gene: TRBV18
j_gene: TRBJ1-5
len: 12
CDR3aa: ASSGQGSNQPQH

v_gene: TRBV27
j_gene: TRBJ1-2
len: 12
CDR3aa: ASSFFGGTYGYT

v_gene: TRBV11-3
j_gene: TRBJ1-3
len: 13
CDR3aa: ASSLDAGAGNTIY

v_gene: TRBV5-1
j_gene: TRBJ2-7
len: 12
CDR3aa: ASRLAGGPGEQY

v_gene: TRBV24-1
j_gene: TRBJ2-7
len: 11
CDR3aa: ATRGQVNYEQY

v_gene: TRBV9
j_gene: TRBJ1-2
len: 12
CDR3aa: ASSGGQGKGGYT

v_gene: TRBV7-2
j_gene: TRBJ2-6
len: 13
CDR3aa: ASSYTGTGANVLT

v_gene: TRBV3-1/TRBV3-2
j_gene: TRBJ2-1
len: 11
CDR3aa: ASSQYRANEQF

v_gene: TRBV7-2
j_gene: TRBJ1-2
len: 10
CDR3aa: ASSFHSDGYT

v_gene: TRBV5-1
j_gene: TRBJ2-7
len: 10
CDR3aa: ASSLSDYEQY

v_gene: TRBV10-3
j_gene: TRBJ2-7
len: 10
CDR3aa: AISEDSYEQY

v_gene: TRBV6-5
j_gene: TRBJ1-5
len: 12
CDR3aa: ASSWEDSNQPQH

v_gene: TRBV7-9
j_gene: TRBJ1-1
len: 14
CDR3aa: ASSLPTGGRNTEAF

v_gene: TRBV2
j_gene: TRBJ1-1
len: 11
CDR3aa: ASSEERNTEAF

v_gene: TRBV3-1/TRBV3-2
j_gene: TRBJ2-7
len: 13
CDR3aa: ASSQEDFRIYEQY

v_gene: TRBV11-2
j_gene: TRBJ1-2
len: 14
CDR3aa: ASSLDQGRANYGYT

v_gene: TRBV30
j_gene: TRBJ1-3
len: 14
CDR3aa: AWSVRTGHSGNTIY

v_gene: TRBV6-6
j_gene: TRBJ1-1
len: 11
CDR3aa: ASSGTGGTEAF

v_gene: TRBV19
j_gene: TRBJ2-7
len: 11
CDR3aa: ASSNSNSYEQY

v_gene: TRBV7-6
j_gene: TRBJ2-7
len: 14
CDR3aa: ASSPGQTQSPYEQY

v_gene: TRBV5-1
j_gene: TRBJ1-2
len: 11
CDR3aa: ASSLGPGEGYT

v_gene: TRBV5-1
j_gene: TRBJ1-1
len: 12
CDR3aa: ASSLELGVGEAF

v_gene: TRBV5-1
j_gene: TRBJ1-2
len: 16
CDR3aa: ASSRETGGYPPFYGYT

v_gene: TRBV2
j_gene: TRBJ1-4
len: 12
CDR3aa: ASSVIATNEKLF

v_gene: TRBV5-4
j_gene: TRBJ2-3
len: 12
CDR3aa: ASSLGTATDTQY

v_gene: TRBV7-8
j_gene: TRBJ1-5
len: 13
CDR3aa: ASSPRDRANQPQH

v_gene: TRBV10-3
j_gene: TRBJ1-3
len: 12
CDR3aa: AIRGGTNGNTIY

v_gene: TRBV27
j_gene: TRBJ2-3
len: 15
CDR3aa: ASSLEKRTGGTDTQY